These 32 T cell receptor beta chains were all obtained from the same sample, sequenced in a study of Graves' ophthalmopathy and Graves' hyperthyroidism. RNA transcripts were the template, and TCR beta CDR3 regions were amplified from them. The first round was an RT-PCR with HTBI primers, and the second round was a multiplex PCR. TCRdb re-called the multiplex PCR reads through MiXCR, storing one row per CDR3 protein. In the table there are around 1,200,000 distinct CDR3 sequences, about 38% of which are singletons. Input material: peripheral blood or thyroid tissue (not recorded which). Receptors were obtained from an adult man with Graves' hyperthyroidism.

In this sample, this clonotype turned up once. J is TRBJ2-7 and V is TRBV20-1; 9 nucleotides match TRBD1. The CDR3 is made up of 14 amino acids. The J segment lost 4 bases and the V segment lost 5 bases, leaving 9 bases of the junction unmatched. From germline, CDR1 is DFQATT and CDR2 SNEGSKA (reference sequence). Here the CDR3 reads CSARRQGGRYEQYF. In DNA, the CDR3 is TGCAGTGCTCGTCGACAGGGGGGGAGGTACGAGCAGTACTTC.

With regard to this clonotype: Germline and junction disagree at one end, which may indicate a read error. This chain uses TRBV30 with TRBJ2-5; 9 bases are a match to TRBD2. Germline lookup yields CDR1 GTSNPN and CDR2 SVGIG (reference sequence). The length of the CDR3 is 15 residues. DNA for the CDR3: TGTGCCTGGAGTGTACCCCTAGCGGGAAGGGAGACCCGGTACTTC. This codes for CAWSVPLAGRETRYF.

The chain carries TRBV9 and TRBJ1-5, with 9 positions matching TRBD1. Germline CDR1 is SGDLS and CDR2 is YYNGEE. The J segment lost 13 bases and the V segment lost 0 bases, leaving 2 bases of the junction unmatched. CDR3 size: 12 residues. CDR3 sequence: CASSVGGQGQHF. The CDR3 coding sequence is TGTGCCAGCAGCGTAGGGGGACAGGGTCAGCATTTT.

The rearrangement uses TRBV10-3 and TRBJ2-1; 7 nucleotides align to TRBD1. Per the germline V gene, CDR1 is ENHRY and CDR2 is SYGVKD. The CDR3 is 12 residues long. With 6 bases clipped from V and 9 bases from J, the junction kept 5 bases outside the gene matches. The CDR3 spells CAIRSDRFEQFF. CDR3 nucleotides: TGTGCCATCAGGTCGGACAGGTTTGAGCAGTTCTTC.

This chain connects TRBV9 to TRBJ2-7; D perhaps matches TRBD2 (5 bases). This CDR3 comprises 17 residues. The V end was cut by 4 bases, the J end by 2 bases, with 22 bases between. Germline V CDR1 and CDR2: SGDLS, YYNGEE. Written as DNA, the CDR3 is TGTGCCAGCAGCTCAGAGCGGTTCCCGGAGAAACCCTACGAGCAGTACTTC. Its translation: CASSSERFPEKPYEQYF.

To note about this clonotype: Germline and junction disagree at one end, which may indicate a read error. J is TRBJ2-6 and V is TRBV2, with TRBD2 matching 14 bases. This CDR3 contains 9 residues. The germline gives CDR1 SNHLY, CDR2 FYNNEI. CDR3 in amino acids: CASGTSGSF. The CDR3 nucleotides read TGTGCCAGTGGGACTAGCGGGAGTTTC.

The chain couples TRBV3-1 to TRBJ1-2; maybe TRBD1 (6 bases). V lost 1 base and J 7 bases, leaving 16 bases between the germline ends. CDR3 length: 15 residues. The germline CDR1 and CDR2 sequences are LGHDT and YNNKEL (reference sequence). The CDR3 reads CASSQGEAGARGYTF. For the CDR3, the DNA is TGTGCCAGCAGCCAAGGGGAGGCGGGGGCGCGTGGCTACACCTTC.

CDR3 DNA: TGCAGCGTTGAAGTGTTCGGACAGTCGACGGAGACCCAGTACTTC. Encoded protein: CSVEVFGQSTETQYF. The chain employs TRBV29-1 and TRBJ2-5, with D possibly matching TRBD1 (6 bases). The CDR3 covers 15 residues. The germline V gene encodes CDR1 SQVTM and CDR2 ANQGSEA. The V end was cut by 1 base, the J end by 5 bases, with 17 bases between.

Comments on this clonotype: This may be a read error: a much more frequent sequence differs by one nucleotide. The DNA for the CDR3 is TGTGCCAGCAGTTTACAGGGACAGGCAAGCAATCAGCCCCAGCATTTT. This codes for CASSLQGQASNQPQHF. The gene calls are TRBV12-3 or TRBV12-4 and TRBJ1-5; 8 bases are a match to TRBD1. There are 16 residues in the CDR3. Germline trimming cut 2 bases from V and 1 base from J; bases unmatched to any gene: 4.

This clonotype was picked up many times. J is TRBJ1-2 and V is TRBV29-1; no clear D. V was trimmed by 4 bases and J by 0 bases, leaving 15 bases between them. Germline loops: CDR1 SQVTM, CDR2 ANQGSEA. This CDR3 is 15 amino acids long. The CDR3 sequence: CSVVGPTRANYGYTF. CDR3 DNA: TGCAGCGTTGTAGGACCGACCCGAGCTAACTATGGCTACACCTTC.

The chain has TRBV29-1 and TRBJ2-2, with 9 positions matching TRBD1. The V gene end was trimmed by 8 bases and the J gene end by 9 bases; junction bases not matched to a gene: 13. Germline values: CDR1 SQVTM, CDR2 ANQGSEA. The CDR3 is 14 amino acids. CDR3 amino acids: CSFGTGMILRELFF. The CDR3 DNA follows: TGCAGCTTTGGGACAGGGATGATTCTACGGGAGCTGTTTTTT.

The gene calls are TRBV29-1 and TRBJ2-1; TRBD2 agrees at 7 bases. CDR3 size: 15 residues. The ends lost 2 bases at V and 0 bases at J; junction bases unmatched: 4. The germline V gene has CDR1 SQVTM and CDR2 ANQGSEA. CDR3 in DNA: TGCAGCGTTGAAAGCGGGGCTTACTCCTACAATGAGCAGTTCTTC. Its translation: CSVESGAYSYNEQFF.

Ten or more counts support this clonotype. The rearrangement joins TRBV7-3 to TRBJ2-2; D remains unclear. Germline CDR1 and CDR2: SGHTA and FQGTGA. Trimming left V 5 bases short and J 0 bases short, with 13 bases between. This CDR3 has 16 amino acids. As DNA, the CDR3 is TGTGCCAGCAGCCGCGCCGCAGGATCGAACACCGGGGAGCTGTTTTTT. Encoded protein: CASSRAAGSNTGELFF.

This clonotype was observed many times. The chain employs TRBV5-1 and TRBJ1-1, with 7 bases aligning to TRBD1. This CDR3 has 15 amino acids. J was trimmed by 5 bases and V by 0 bases; bases with no gene match: 7. CDR1 and CDR2 (germline): SGHRS, YFSETQ. This CDR3 reads CASSLERQGGTEAFF. In DNA form, the CDR3 reads TGCGCCAGCAGCTTGGAAAGACAGGGAGGAACTGAAGCTTTCTTT. The whole variable domain, remainder taken from reference TRBV5-1 and TRBJ1-1, is KAGVTQTPRYLIKTRGQQVTLSCSPISGHRSVSWYQQTPGQGLQFLFEYFSETQRNKGNFPGRFSGRQFSNSRSEMNVSTLELGDSALYLCASSLERQGGTEAFFGQGTRLTVV.

This clonotype was found many times. The CDR3 DNA reads as TGTGCCGTCGGGACGGATAACACTGAAGCTTTCTTT. Its translation is CAVGTDNTEAFF. The chain recombines TRBV10-3 with TRBJ1-1; the D gene is possibly TRBD1 (5 bases). The germline gives CDR1 ENHRY, CDR2 SYGVKD. Trimming took 11 bases from V and 2 from J, leaving 12 bases between them. CDR3 length: 12 residues.

The rearrangement uses TRBV29-1 and TRBJ2-7; D could derive from TRBD1 or TRBD2 (5 bases each). Looked up from germline, CDR1 is SQVTM and CDR2 is ANQGSEA. This CDR3 has 13 residues. Between the trimmed V and J ends, which lost 8 bases and 3 bases, there was a span of 17 bases. CDR3 protein: CSSLEGIGYEQYF. The DNA for the CDR3 is TGCAGCAGTTTAGAGGGGATCGGCTACGAGCAGTACTTC.

The rearrangement links TRBV4-3 to TRBJ2-2; 7 bases are shared with TRBD1. With 3 bases clipped from V and 4 bases from J, the junction kept 5 bases outside the gene matches. The CDR3 runs to 15 residues. Germline assignment: CDR1 LGHNA and CDR2 YSLEER. DNA of the CDR3: TGCGCCAGCAGCCAGGGGACAGTTCTCACCGGGGAGCTGTTTTTT. Amino acids: CASSQGTVLTGELFF.

This sequence joins TRBV7-2 and TRBJ1-6, with D unclear. Trimming left V 5 bases short and J 0 bases short, with 11 bases between. The CDR3 runs 16 residues. Germline-derived CDR1 and CDR2 are SGHTA and FQGNSA. The CDR3 reads CASSHDMSSYNSPLHF. DNA for the CDR3: TGTGCCAGCAGCCACGATATGAGCTCCTATAATTCACCCCTCCACTTT.

Points on this clonotype: This may arise from a read error, as a much more abundant clone is one base away. V is TRBV5-1 and J is TRBJ1-2, with TRBD1 as a possible D gene (6 bases). The CDR3 has 14 residues. Germline V CDR1 and CDR2: SGHRS, YFSETQ. The CDR3: CASRRGMANHGYTF. DNA of the CDR3: TGTGCCAGCAGGAGGGGGATGGCTAACCATGGCTACACCTTC.

Many counts were recorded for this clonotype. The V call is TRBV9, the J call TRBJ2-7, with D uncertain. The CDR3 length is 13 residues. Per germline, CDR1 SGDLS and CDR2 YYNGEE. Trimming took 3 bases from V and 2 from J, leaving 9 bases between them. The CDR3 spells CASSEREAYEQYF. The CDR3 bases are TGTGCCAGCAGCGAGCGAGAGGCCTACGAGCAGTACTTC. Looking up the rest from reference TRBV9 and TRBJ2-7 gives the full variable domain: DSGVTQTPKHLITATGQRVTLRCSPRSGDLSVYWYQQSLDQGLQFLIQYYNGEERAKGNILERFSAQQFPDLHSELNLSSLELGDSALYFCASSEREAYEQYFGPGTRLTVT.

This clonotype has a count of ten or more. V usage is TRBV15 and J usage is TRBJ1-1; TRBD1 might be the D (6 bases). The CDR3 runs to 14 residues. CDR1 and CDR2 from the germline V gene are LNHNV and YYDKDF (reference sequence). The V end was cut by 3 bases, the J end by 7 bases, with 15 bases between. CDR3 bases: TGTGCCACCAGCAGTCAGTGGGGGGCGGGTGAAGCTTTCTTT. Translated, it gives CATSSQWGAGEAFF.

J is TRBJ2-2 and V is TRBV13, with no clear D. CDR1 is PRHDT, CDR2 FYEKMQ, per germline (reference sequence). Trimming cost V 3 bases and J 3 bases, with 8 bases left between them. CDR3 size: 14 residues. CDR3 coding DNA: TGTGCCAGCAGCTTCGTGACTCACACCGGGGAGCTGTTTTTT. As protein: CASSFVTHTGELFF.

This clonotype was observed a few times. The genes are TRBV10-3 and TRBJ1-2, with 11 bases lining up with TRBD1. In germline, CDR1 is ENHRY, CDR2 SYGVKD. This CDR3 region has 17 residues. V shed 11 bases and J 7 bases; nucleotides not matched to a gene: 21. The CDR3 coding sequence is TGTGCCCCACGGGAAACAAGGGACAGGGGGATTTGGAGTGGCTACACCTTC. It encodes CAPRETRDRGIWSGYTF.

V is TRBV20-1 and J is TRBJ1-5; 12 positions agree with TRBD1. V lost 6 bases to trimming and J lost 6 bases; unmatched junction nucleotides: 15. This CDR3 has 17 amino acids. Germline CDR1 and CDR2: DFQATT and SNEGSKA (reference sequence). In nucleotides, the CDR3 is TGCAGTGCCAGAAGCCGAGCCGGGACAGGGGGCTTTCAGCCCCAGCATTTT. Protein: CSARSRAGTGGFQPQHF.

This chain links TRBV5-1 with TRBJ2-3; TRBD2 is a possible D gene (6 bases). CDR1 SGHRS and CDR2 YFSETQ come from the germline V gene. CDR3 length equals 14 residues. Between the trimmed V and J ends, which lost 6 bases and 5 bases, there was a span of 16 bases. CDR3 bases: TGCGCCAGCATGCCCTCAGGGAGGATAGATACGCAGTATTTT. Translating it yields CASMPSGRIDTQYF.

The rearrangement links TRBV7-9 to TRBJ2-7, with 10 bases lining up with TRBD2. With the DNA end fitting TRBJ2-1 better, the J assignment may be wrong. This CDR3 has 16 residues. Germline CDR1 and CDR2: SEHNR and FQNEAQ (reference sequence). This chain's CDR3 is CASSLRAGGPSNEQFF. The DNA for the CDR3 is TGTGCCAGCAGCTTAAGAGCGGGGGGGCCCAGCAATGAGCAGTTCTTC.

The V and J genes are TRBV2 and TRBJ1-3, with D maybe TRBD1 (6 bases). CDR1 is SNHLY, CDR2 FYNNEI, per germline. V was trimmed by 4 bases and J by 5 bases, leaving 12 bases between them. The CDR3 is 14 residues long. The CDR3 sequence: CASSVGQLRNTIYF. CDR3 sequence (DNA): TGTGCCAGCAGTGTGGGACAACTGAGAAACACCATATATTTT.

About this clonotype: A much larger clone differs from this one at a single base, so this may be a read error. This chain connects TRBV5-6 to TRBJ1-1, with no clear D. CDR1 SGHDT and CDR2 YYEEEE come from the germline V gene. This CDR3 region has 14 residues. CDR3 protein: CASSLGRPNIEAFF. CDR3 nucleotide sequence: TGTGCCAGCAGCTTGGGGCGGCCGAACATTGAAGCTTTCTTT.

In this sample, this clonotype turned up many times. The chain employs TRBV12-3 or TRBV12-4 and TRBJ2-7; D may be TRBD1 (6 bases). V was cut by 4 bases and J by 5 bases, with 12 bases left in between. CDR3 length equals 13 residues. CDR3 sequence reads: CASSWQGPNEQYF. As DNA, the CDR3 is TGTGCCAGCAGTTGGCAGGGGCCGAACGAGCAGTACTTC.

About this clonotype: This sequence may be a read error, since a much larger clone differs from it by one base. The genes are TRBV20-1 and TRBJ2-7; no reliable D call. The V end was cut by 5 bases, the J end by 2 bases, with 13 bases between. The CDR3 runs 13 residues. Germline assignment: CDR1 DFQATT and CDR2 SNEGSKA (reference sequence). This CDR3 is CSALRYRAYEQYF. The CDR3 nucleotides are TGCAGTGCTTTACGGTACAGAGCCTACGAGCAGTACTTC.

This clonotype was seen many times. The gene calls are TRBV20-1 and TRBJ2-2; D not resolved. The CDR3 sequence is 12 residues long. Germline V gene sequence: CDR1 DFQATT, CDR2 SNEGSKA (reference sequence). Trimming left V 7 bases short and J 0 bases short, with 6 bases between. The CDR3 sequence: CSVSANTGELFF. The DNA of the CDR3 is TGCAGTGTTTCGGCGAACACCGGGGAGCTGTTTTTT.

The V call is TRBV10-3, the J call TRBJ1-5; D remains ambiguous. The CDR3 sequence is 11 residues long. Trimming removed 4 bases at V and 14 bases at J, with 12 bases between. The germline CDR1 and CDR2 sequences are ENHRY and SYGVKD. CDR3 residues: CAISVEGYEHF. The DNA for the CDR3 is TGTGCCATCAGTGTGGAAGGGTACGAGCATTTT.